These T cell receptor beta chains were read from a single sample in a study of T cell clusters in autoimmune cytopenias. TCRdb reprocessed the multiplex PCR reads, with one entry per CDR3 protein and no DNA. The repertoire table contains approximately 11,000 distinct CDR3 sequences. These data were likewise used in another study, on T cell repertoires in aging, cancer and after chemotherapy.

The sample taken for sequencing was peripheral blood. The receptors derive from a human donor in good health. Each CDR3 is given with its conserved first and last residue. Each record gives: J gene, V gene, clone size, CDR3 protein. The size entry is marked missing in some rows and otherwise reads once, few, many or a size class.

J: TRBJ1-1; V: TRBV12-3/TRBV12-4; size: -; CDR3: CASSFTANTEAFF
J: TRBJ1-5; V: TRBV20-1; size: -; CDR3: CSARGGQGRQPQHF
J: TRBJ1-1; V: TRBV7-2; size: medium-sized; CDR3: CASSLMGVTPYAFF
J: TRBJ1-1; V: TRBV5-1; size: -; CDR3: CASSFNWGRNTEAFF
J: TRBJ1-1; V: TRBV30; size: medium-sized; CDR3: CAWTSNLGKYTEAFF
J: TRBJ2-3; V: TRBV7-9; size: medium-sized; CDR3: CASSLTLGGEDTQYF
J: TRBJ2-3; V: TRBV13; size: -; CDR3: CASSAPGLADFTDTQYF
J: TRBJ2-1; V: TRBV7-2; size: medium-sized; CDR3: CASSLVRNEQFF
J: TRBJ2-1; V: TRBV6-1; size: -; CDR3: CASSLSGTGYNEQFF
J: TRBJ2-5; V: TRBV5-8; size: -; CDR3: CASSLNGQGGETQYF
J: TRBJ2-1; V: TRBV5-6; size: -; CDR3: CASSLERSYYRNEQFF
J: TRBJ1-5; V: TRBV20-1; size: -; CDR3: CSARAGFGQPQHF
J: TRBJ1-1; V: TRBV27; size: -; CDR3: CASSFIGGTEAFF
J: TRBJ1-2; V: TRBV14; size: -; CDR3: CASSQLLGESSGYTF